This T cell receptor (beta chain) was sequenced during a study of blood T cell repertoires in COVID-19. In the study overall: The origin of the acute and convalescent COVID-19 samples was the United States, Italy and Spain.

Germline values: CDR1 SGHNT, CDR2 YENEEA. The CDR3 runs to 14 residues. V was trimmed by 5 bases and J by 10 bases, leaving 18 bases between them. Profiling relied on immunoSEQ multiplex PCR, and the TCRdb table lists in-frame clones only, not all of them. The table lists 230,000 or so clones, 70% to 85% of them singletons. The genes are TRBV11-3 and TRBJ2-1; tentatively, D is TRBD1 (7 bases). The TCR sequence derives from a man aged 35 to 55 who had recovered from COVID-19. The sample taken for sequencing was peripheral blood. CDR3 region: CASSLEPQGGEQFF. CDR3 DNA sequence: TGTGCCAGCAGCCTCGAGCCCCAGGGGGGCGAGCAGTTCTTC.